A single sample is the source of the 14 T cell receptor beta chains below, sequenced in a study of CD8 T cells in Susac syndrome. Reverse transcription used roughly 0.45 to 1 ug RNA and random hexamers. TCRdb ran MiXCR on the immunoSEQ multiplex PCR reads and lists one entry per CDR3 protein. The sample lists approximately 140,000 distinct CDR3 sequences; over 80% were seen once. Sequencing was carried out using CD8+ T cells from PBMCs. The source is a human donor with multiple sclerosis.

The gene calls are TRBV29-1 and TRBJ2-1; D is unclear. The CDR3 consists of 12 residues. CDR1 and CDR2 (germline): SQVTM, ANQGSEA. V lost 2 bases and J 7 bases, leaving 9 bases between the germline ends. The CDR3 DNA reads TGCAGCGTTGAATCGGGTGGGAATGAGCAGTTCTTC. The encoded protein is CSVESGGNEQFF.

The chain couples TRBV7-9 to TRBJ2-7; D possibly corresponds to TRBD1 (6 bases). This CDR3 comprises 16 residues. The ends were cut back, 5 bases at V and 1 base at J, with 18 bases in the middle. Looked up from germline, CDR1 is SEHNR and CDR2 is FQNEAQ (reference sequence). This CDR3 is CASSAGLGHRSYEQYF. DNA for the CDR3: TGTGCCAGCAGCGCCGGTCTGGGACACCGTTCCTACGAGCAGTACTTC. Looking up the rest from reference TRBV7-9 and TRBJ2-7 gives the full variable domain: DTGVSQNPRHKITKRGQNVTFRCDPISEHNRLYWYRQTLGQGPEFLTYFQNEAQLEKSRLLSDRFSAERPKGSFSTLEIQRTEQGDSAMYLCASSAGLGHRSYEQYFGPGTRLTVT.

V and J are TRBV30 and TRBJ1-6; D gene unclear. The ends were cut back, 6 bases at V and 3 bases at J, with 9 bases in the middle. CDR1 and CDR2 from the germline V gene are GTSNPN and SVGIG (reference sequence). This CDR3 comprises 13 residues. DNA for the CDR3: TGTGCCTGTGCCGGGAACTATAATTCACCCCTCCACTTT. This encodes CACAGNYNSPLHF.

The chain joins TRBV7-9 to TRBJ1-1; D is possibly TRBD1 (6 bases). CDR3 size: 16 residues. Germline V CDR1 and CDR2: SEHNR, FQNEAQ (reference sequence). V lost 5 bases and J 3 bases, leaving 19 bases between the germline ends. The CDR3 is CASSPLTGTADTEAFF. The CDR3 bases are TGTGCCAGCAGCCCTCTGACAGGAACCGCGGACACTGAAGCTTTCTTT.

The chain recombines TRBV20-1 with TRBJ2-2; D remains unclear. The V gene lost 1 base and the J gene lost 0 bases, with 3 bases spanning the gap. Germline CDR1 reads DFQATT; CDR2 reads SNEGSKA (reference sequence). This CDR3 has 13 residues. The CDR3 protein is CSARVANTGELFF. The CDR3 DNA sequence: TGCAGTGCTAGAGTGGCGAACACCGGGGAGCTGTTTTTT.

This chain joins TRBV19 and TRBJ1-1; the D is unclear. Trimming shortened V by 4 bases and J by 5 bases, and 11 bases separated the two germline ends. Germline lookup yields CDR1 LNHDA and CDR2 SQIVND (reference sequence). This CDR3 region has 13 residues. The CDR3 sequence: CASSTGSGTEAFF. CDR3 sequence (DNA): TGTGCCAGTAGTACGGGGTCGGGAACTGAAGCTTTCTTT.

V is TRBV13 and J is TRBJ1-4; D is uncertain. Germline V gives CDR1 PRHDT, CDR2 FYEKMQ (reference sequence). Trimming pared 4 bases from V and 2 bases from J, leaving 11 bases between. The CDR3 length is 15 residues. This chain's CDR3 is CASSSLLDTNEKLFF. CDR3 sequence (DNA): TGTGCCAGCAGCTCTCTTTTAGACACTAATGAAAAACTGTTTTTT.

This chain connects TRBV20-1 to TRBJ1-4; D not resolved. CDR3 length: 14 amino acids. Trimming shortened V by 0 bases and J by 8 bases, and 13 bases separated the two germline ends. CDR1 and CDR2 from the germline V gene are DFQATT and SNEGSKA (reference sequence). CDR3 region: CSAREGRHWEKLFF. CDR3 nucleotides: TGCAGTGCTAGAGAGGGCAGACACTGGGAAAAACTGTTTTTT.

The chain carries TRBV7-9 and TRBJ1-2, with 7 bases aligning to TRBD1. Losses at the gene ends were 4 bases for V and 4 bases for J; bases not matched to a gene: 18. CDR1 SEHNR and CDR2 FQNEAQ come from the germline V gene (reference sequence). The CDR3 is 18 amino acids. CDR3 sequence: CASSSPIRQGDNPYGYTF. The CDR3 DNA sequence: TGTGCCAGCAGCTCGCCAATTCGTCAGGGGGATAACCCCTATGGCTACACCTTC.

V and J are TRBV2 and TRBJ2-1, with D perhaps matching TRBD1 (6 bases). CDR3 length: 14 amino acids. Deletions cut 7 bases from V and 7 bases from J, with 17 bases between. From germline, CDR1 is SNHLY and CDR2 FYNNEI. CDR3 DNA sequence: TGTGCCAGCATTTCGGGACCACAGGGTAATGAGCAGTTCTTC. Translating it yields CASISGPQGNEQFF.

This sequence joins TRBV2 and TRBJ1-1; 9 bases line up with TRBD1. In germline, CDR1 is SNHLY, CDR2 FYNNEI. The CDR3 consists of 19 residues. V was pared by 6 bases and J by 0 bases, with 17 bases of the junction left unmatched. The CDR3 reads CASSNPHNPGQGMNTEAFF. The CDR3 DNA reads as TGTGCCAGCAGCAACCCTCACAATCCCGGACAGGGGATGAACACTGAAGCTTTCTTT.

CDR3 in amino acids: CATSRDIKGAASGYTF. The CDR3 DNA is TGTGCCACCAGCAGAGATATTAAGGGGGCTGCGTCCGGCTACACCTTC. The chain links TRBV15 to TRBJ1-2; 7 nucleotides match TRBD1. V was clipped by 0 bases and J by 8 bases; unmatched bases: 12. This CDR3 region has 16 residues. Germline loops: CDR1 LNHNV, CDR2 YYDKDF (reference sequence).

CDR3 in amino acids: CSARITQGRTDTQYF. The CDR3 DNA follows: TGCAGTGCTAGGATCACACAGGGGCGCACAGATACGCAGTATTTT. J is TRBJ2-3 and V is TRBV20-1; 7 bases align to TRBD1. V gave up 3 bases and J gave up 1 base; unmatched junction bases: 7. The CDR3 extends over 15 amino acids. Germline V CDR1 and CDR2: DFQATT, SNEGSKA (reference sequence).

This clonotype appeared once. The CDR3: CASSPANRIDERYTF. DNA for the CDR3: TGTGCCAGCAGTCCCGCCAACCGGATAGATGAGCGCTACACCTTC. This chain links TRBV27 with TRBJ1-2; D unresolved. Per the germline V gene, CDR1 is MNHEY and CDR2 is SMNVEV (reference sequence). V gave up 5 bases and J gave up 9 bases, with 22 bases separating them. The CDR3 is 15 amino acids.